The sequence of this T cell receptor (beta chain) was determined in a study of beta chain features in type 1 diabetes. This clone was found a few times. Its antigen is not identified. Per donor, one heparinised blood draw averaged about 116 mL. The study, taken as a whole, reports: Patients and controls would be equally affected if PCR favored shorter templates. Naive, central memory and Treg TCRB repertoires seemed to resemble each other more closely in patients than they did in healthy donors.

The isolated RNA, all of it, was reverse transcribed, so expressed TCRB transcripts were what got sequenced. Sequenced by immunoSEQ multiplex PCR; TCRdb stores in-frame clones only, minus some. The repertoire holds hundreds of thousands of clones, 15% seen once, with 0.09% to 0.095% in the top ten. This CDR3 has 17 residues. Germline assignment: CDR1 SNHLY and CDR2 FYNNEI. With V trimmed by 5 bases and J by 5 bases, 8 bases remained unmatched. The TCR comes from a man aged 18 to 30 in good health. The chain couples TRBV2 to TRBJ2-1, with 14 bases identical to TRBD2. The specimen sequenced was naive CD4+ T cells from blood. This CDR3 reads CASSMGLAGVSNNEQFF. Written as DNA, the CDR3 is TGTGCCAGCAGTATGGGACTAGCGGGAGTCTCGAACAATGAGCAGTTCTTC.